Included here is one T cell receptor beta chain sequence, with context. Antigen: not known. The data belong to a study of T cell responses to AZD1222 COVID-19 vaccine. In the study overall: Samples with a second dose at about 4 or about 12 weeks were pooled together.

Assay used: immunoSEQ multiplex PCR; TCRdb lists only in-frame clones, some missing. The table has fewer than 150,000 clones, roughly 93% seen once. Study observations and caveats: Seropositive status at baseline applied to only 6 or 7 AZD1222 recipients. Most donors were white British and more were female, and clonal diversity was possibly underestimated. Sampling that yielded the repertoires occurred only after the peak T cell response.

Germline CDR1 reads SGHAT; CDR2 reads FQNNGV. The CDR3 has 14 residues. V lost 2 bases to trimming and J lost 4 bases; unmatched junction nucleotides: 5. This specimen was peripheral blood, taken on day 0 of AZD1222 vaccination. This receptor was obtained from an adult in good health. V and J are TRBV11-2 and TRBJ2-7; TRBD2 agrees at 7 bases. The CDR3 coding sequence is TGTGCCAGCAGCTTATGGCCGGGGGGTTACGAGCAGTACTTC. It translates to CASSLWPGGYEQYF.